The rows below give T cell receptor beta chains drawn from one sample of a study of Graves' ophthalmopathy and Graves' hyperthyroidism. TCRdb reprocessed the multiplex PCR reads with MiXCR, giving one entry per CDR3 protein. The table lists a few hundred thousand distinct CDR3 sequences, 15% of them singletons. The sequencing input was peripheral blood. The receptors stem from a woman aged 18-29 years with stable Graves' hyperthyroidism. The CDR3 runs from the conserved cysteine through the conserved F or W. A D gene is named only where the DNA matches it firmly. The size of a clone is reported for some rows only, either as once, few or many, or as a class for expanded clones.

J: TRBJ1-2
D: .
V: TRBV4-1
size: many
CDR3: CASSLVNLQEANYGYTF
DNA: TGCGCCAGCAGCCTCGTAAACCTACAGGAAGCTAACTATGGCTACACCTTC

J: TRBJ1-1
D: TRBD1
V: TRBV11-2
size: once
CDR3: CASSEQTGLHTEAFF
DNA: TGTGCCAGCAGCGAACAGACAGGGTTACACACTGAAGCTTTCTTT

J: TRBJ2-7
D: TRBD1
V: TRBV6-2/TRBV6-3
size: .
CDR3: CASRETGTGIYELYF
DNA: TGTGCCAGCAGGGAAACCGGGACAGGGATCTACGAGCTGTACTTC

J: TRBJ2-7
D: TRBD2
V: TRBV11-2
size: few
CDR3: CASSLERRGGTFSYEQYF
DNA: TGTGCCAGCAGCTTAGAAAGGCGGGGGGGAACCTTCTCCTACGAGCAGTACTTC

J: TRBJ1-5
D: .
V: TRBV19
size: many
CDR3: CASRGDGYSNQPQHF
DNA: TGTGCCAGTAGGGGGGACGGATATAGCAATCAGCCCCAGCATTTT

J: TRBJ2-5
D: .
V: TRBV25-1
size: many
CDR3: CASSLSLVQETQYF
DNA: TGTGCCAGCAGTTTAAGTCTCGTCCAAGAGACCCAGTACTTC

J: TRBJ2-7
D: TRBD1
V: TRBV2
size: many
CDR3: CASRTGQTYEQYF
DNA: TGTGCCAGCAGAACGGGACAGACCTACGAGCAGTACTTC

J: TRBJ1-1
D: .
V: TRBV6-5
size: many
CDR3: CASGHWNTEAFF
DNA: TGTGCCAGTGGGCATTGGAACACTGAAGCTTTCTTT

J: TRBJ1-2
D: TRBD1
V: TRBV19
size: many
CDR3: CASRDRGQSYGYTF
DNA: TGTGCCAGTAGGGACAGGGGGCAGAGCTATGGCTACACCTTC

J: TRBJ1-3
D: TRBD1
V: TRBV10-3
size: .
CDR3: CAISARTGLSGNTIYF
DNA: TGTGCCATCAGTGCCCGGACAGGGCTCTCTGGAAACACCATATATTTT

J: TRBJ2-4
D: .
V: TRBV6-6
size: many
CDR3: CASTPLAPGTPGNSNAKNIQYF
DNA: TGTGCCAGCACCCCCCTAGCCCCAGGGACACCCGGGAATTCGAACGCCAAAAACATTCAGTACTTC

J: TRBJ2-2
D: TRBD2
V: TRBV9
size: .
CDR3: CASSPPTSGAGELFF
DNA: TGTGCCAGCAGCCCGCCGACTAGCGGAGCCGGGGAGCTGTTTTTT

J: TRBJ2-5
D: TRBD1
V: TRBV11-3
size: many
CDR3: CASSLGQGPQETQYF
DNA: TGTGCCAGCAGCTTGGGACAGGGACCTCAAGAGACCCAGTACTTC

J: TRBJ1-2
D: .
V: TRBV9
size: .
CDR3: CASSPPAGHGYTF
DNA: TGTGCCAGCAGCCCCCCGGCCGGGCATGGCTACACCTTC

J: TRBJ1-1
D: .
V: TRBV29-1
size: many
CDR3: CSVRMPNTEAFF
DNA: TGCAGCGTTCGGATGCCGAACACTGAAGCTTTCTTT

J: TRBJ1-5
D: TRBD1
V: TRBV20-1
size: many
CDR3: CSAVRQGREYQPQHF
DNA: TGCAGTGCTGTCCGACAGGGGAGGGAATATCAGCCCCAGCATTTT

J: TRBJ1-1
D: .
V: TRBV14
size: .
CDR3: CASSQGVGPRVAEAFF
DNA: TGTGCCAGCAGCCAAGGGGTGGGGCCAAGGGTGGCTGAAGCTTTCTTT

J: TRBJ1-1
D: .
V: TRBV19
size: many
CDR3: CAVSRAATEAFF
DNA: TGTGCCGTCAGTAGGGCGGCCACTGAAGCTTTCTTT

J: TRBJ1-2
D: .
V: TRBV7-2
size: many
CDR3: CASSLKADLYGYTF
DNA: TGTGCCAGCAGCTTAAAGGCAGATCTTTATGGCTACACCTTC

J: TRBJ2-7
D: TRBD2
V: TRBV20-1
size: many
CDR3: CSARVSGGGSYEQYF
DNA: TGCAGTGCTAGAGTTAGCGGGGGCGGATCCTACGAGCAGTACTTC

J: TRBJ2-5
D: .
V: TRBV12-3/TRBV12-4
size: .
CDR3: CASSFEGLARETQYF
DNA: TGTGCCAGCAGTTTCGAAGGACTGGCCAGGGAGACCCAGTACTTC

J: TRBJ1-5
D: .
V: TRBV20-1
size: .
CDR3: CSAIPSPNQPQHF
DNA: TGCAGTGCTATCCCGAGCCCCAATCAGCCCCAGCATTTT

J: TRBJ2-7
D: .
V: TRBV27
size: many
CDR3: CASSLGSGTPMAYEQYF
DNA: TGTGCCAGCAGTTTAGGATCTGGGACCCCAATGGCCTACGAGCAGTACTTC